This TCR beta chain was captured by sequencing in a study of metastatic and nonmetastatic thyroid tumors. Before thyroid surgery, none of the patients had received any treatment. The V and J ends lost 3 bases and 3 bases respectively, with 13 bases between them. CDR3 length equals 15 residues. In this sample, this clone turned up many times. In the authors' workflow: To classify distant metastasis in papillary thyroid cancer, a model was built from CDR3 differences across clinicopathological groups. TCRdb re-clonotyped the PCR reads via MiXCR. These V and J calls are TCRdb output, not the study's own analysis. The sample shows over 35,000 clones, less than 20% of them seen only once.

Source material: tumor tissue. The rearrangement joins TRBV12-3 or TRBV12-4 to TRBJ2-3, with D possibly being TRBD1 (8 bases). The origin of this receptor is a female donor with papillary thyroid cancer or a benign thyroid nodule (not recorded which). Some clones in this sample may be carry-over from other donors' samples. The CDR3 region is CASSFKQGGTDTQYF. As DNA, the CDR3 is TGTGCCAGCAGTTTTAAACAGGGGGGGACAGATACGCAGTATTTT.